This T cell receptor (beta chain) was sequenced in a study of blood T cell repertoires in COVID-19. Study-wide background: Nucleic acid was either cDNA or gDNA, and it came from T cells, B-cell-depleted T cells, or PBMCs.

Living in under 30 US areas, the participants were between roughly 18 and 89 years of age. Assignments of participants to cohorts depended upon their own reported clinical history. This CDR3 has 13 amino acids. Looked up from germline, CDR1 is LGHNA and CDR2 is YNFKEQ. Trimming took off 8 bases at V and 0 bases at J, with 10 bases between the two ends. Original methodology: Scientists estimated how many nucleated cells there were by amplifying reference gene primers. The table came from immunoSEQ multiplex PCR; TCRdb's copy has only in-frame clones and leaves some out. The V and J calls and clone size come from that table; D and trimming were worked out from the DNA. Of 250,000 to 300,000 clones in the sample, just over 90% were seen once.

The material sequenced was PBMCs or T cells enriched from blood (not recorded which). The chain joins TRBV4-2 to TRBJ1-1; D is perhaps TRBD1 (6 bases). This TCR derives from a woman aged 40 to 50 with acute COVID-19. The CDR3 DNA follows: TGTGCCAGCTTGGACAGTATGAACACTGAAGCTTTCTTT. As protein: CASLDSMNTEAFF.